This T cell receptor (beta chain) derives from a study of STAT5B mutations in CD4+ large granular lymphocyte leukemia. Overall study results and limits: Patient CD4-sorted repertoires looked more clonal than healthy CD4+ repertoires, even without putative leukemic clones.

Comment on this clone: Its antigen is not known.

Clones were read by immunoSEQ multiplex PCR, and TCRdb kept only the in-frame ones, dropping some. The sample holds some 35,000 clones, 88% seen once. Germline-derived CDR1 and CDR2 are WNHNN and SYGVQD (reference sequence). Trimming left V 3 bases short and J 7 bases short, with 15 bases between. The CDR3 is 14 residues long. Healthy controls were blood donor buffy coats. The source of this sequence is a human donor in good health. The V gene is TRBV10-1, the J gene TRBJ1-2; weak D call: TRBD1 (5 bases). What was sequenced was CD4+ T cells from blood buffy coats. DNA for the CDR3: TGCGCCAGCAGTGATGGTTCGGCAGGGAGTGGCTACACCTTC. Translating it yields CASSDGSAGSGYTF.